This T cell receptor (beta chain) is from a study of OX40 agonist ivuxolimab in advanced cancers. At the level of the study: Partial responses were achieved by three patients: one hepatocellular carcinoma, two cutaneous melanoma.

To note about this clone: Antigen: not known.

CDR1 is SEHNR, CDR2 FQNEAQ, per germline (reference sequence). The CDR3 spans 16 residues. Unmatched junction bases numbered 10, after V lost 3 bases and J lost 6 bases. Here immunoSEQ multiplex PCR was the method, and the copy in TCRdb shows in-frame clones only, minus some. The sample records tens of thousands of clones, over 85% being singletons. Points from the study as a whole: At 0.1 to 3.0 mg/kg and by week 6, clonal expansion occurred in CD4+ and CD8+ blood T cells.

The sequence was collected from an adult with an advanced solid tumor such as melanoma, head and neck, liver or kidney cancer. J is TRBJ2-3 and V is TRBV7-9, with 9 bases fitting TRBD2. This material consisted of CD4+ or CD8+ T cells sorted from blood, taken in a trial of the OX40 agonist ivuxolimab. For the CDR3, the DNA is TGTGCCAGCAGCTTGCAAGCGGGGGGAACCGGCGATACGCAGTATTTT. Translated: CASSLQAGGTGDTQYF. Drawing the rest from reference TRBV7-9 and TRBJ2-3, the complete variable domain is DTGVSQNPRHKITKRGQNVTFRCDPISEHNRLYWYRQTLGQGPEFLTYFQNEAQLEKSRLLSDRFSAERPKGSFSTLEIQRTEQGDSAMYLCASSLQAGGTGDTQYFGPGTRLTVL.